Listed below are T cell receptor beta chains from one sample, sequenced in a study of Ad26.COV2.S vaccination and SARS-CoV-2 variants. TCRdb's copy holds only in-frame clones and misses some; the assay was immunoSEQ multiplex PCR. The table has roughly 450,000 clones, approximately 90% seen once. The sample consisted of peripheral blood, taken in a trial of Ad26.COV2.S vaccine versus placebo. These TCRs come from a person between 18 and 59 years old who received the Ad26.COV2.S COVID-19 vaccine or a placebo. Both conserved end residues are part of each CDR3. The order of the fields is J gene, V gene, D gene, clone size, CDR3 DNA, CDR3 protein. The D gene is left open where the match is weak. The size of a clone is reported for some rows only, either as once, few or many, or as a class for expanded clones.

J: TRBJ2-7
V: TRBV4-3
D: NA
size: NA
DNA: TGCGCCAGCAGCCAAGACGTAGCGAACCCCTACGAGCAGTACTTC
CDR3: CASSQDVANPYEQYF

J: TRBJ2-7
V: TRBV28
D: TRBD1
size: NA
DNA: TGTGCCAGCAGTTTTAGGGACGGGACAGGGTCCCACGAGCAGTACTTC
CDR3: CASSFRDGTGSHEQYF

J: TRBJ2-5
V: TRBV11-3
D: NA
size: NA
DNA: TGTGCCAGCAGCTTAGATCAAGTTCTGGAGACCCAGTACTTC
CDR3: CASSLDQVLETQYF

J: TRBJ1-1
V: TRBV11-2
D: NA
size: NA
DNA: TGTGCCAGCAGCTTAAGCAGGGCGATGACTGAAGCTTTCTTT
CDR3: CASSLSRAMTEAFF

J: TRBJ1-2
V: TRBV10-3
D: TRBD1
size: NA
DNA: TGTGCCATCAGTGAGACAACAGGGGTCAGAAATGGCTACACCTTC
CDR3: CAISETTGVRNGYTF

J: TRBJ2-1
V: TRBV29-1
D: NA
size: NA
DNA: TGCAGCGCCGCCGGCGGGCGGAGCCTGACAGAGCAGTTCTTC
CDR3: CSAAGGRSLTEQFF

J: TRBJ1-1
V: TRBV11-2
D: NA
size: NA
DNA: TGTGCCAGCAGCTTAGCTAGCCGGGGCCCGGGGGAAGCTTTCTTT
CDR3: CASSLASRGPGEAFF

J: TRBJ2-1
V: TRBV5-1
D: TRBD2
size: NA
DNA: TGCGCCAGCAGCAGTACTAGCGGGAGGATCACCTACAATGAGCAGTTCTTC
CDR3: CASSSTSGRITYNEQFF

J: TRBJ1-2
V: TRBV11-2
D: NA
size: NA
DNA: TGTGCCAGCAGCTTAGACGGGTACGGCTACACCTTC
CDR3: CASSLDGYGYTF

J: TRBJ2-7
V: TRBV28
D: NA
size: NA
DNA: TGTGCCAGCAGTTCGGCCGAGCAGTACTTC
CDR3: CASSSAEQYF

J: TRBJ1-1
V: TRBV6-2/TRBV6-3
D: NA
size: NA
DNA: TGTGCCAGCAGTTACTCAGGACGGGGTCGAGAAGCTTTCTTT
CDR3: CASSYSGRGREAFF

J: TRBJ2-7
V: TRBV6-2/TRBV6-3
D: TRBD1
size: NA
DNA: TGTGCCAGCAGCAAAACCGGGACAGGGACGTTCCACGAGCAGTACTTC
CDR3: CASSKTGTGTFHEQYF

J: TRBJ2-1
V: TRBV24-1
D: TRBD1
size: NA
DNA: TGTGCCACCAGTGGAACCGGGACAGGGATAAATGAGCAGTTCTTC
CDR3: CATSGTGTGINEQFF

J: TRBJ2-1
V: TRBV7-6
D: TRBD2
size: NA
DNA: TGTGCCAGCAGCCCGGGACTAGCGGGAGGCCTGGGGGAGTTCTTC
CDR3: CASSPGLAGGLGEFF

J: TRBJ1-2
V: TRBV10-3
D: NA
size: NA
DNA: TGTGCCATCAGTGAGGGTCAGGGACGCTATGGCTACACCTTC
CDR3: CAISEGQGRYGYTF

J: TRBJ2-5
V: TRBV7-9
D: TRBD1
size: NA
DNA: TGTGCCAGCACCGGTCCGGGACAGGGGTTACAAGGGGGAGAGACCCAGTACTTC
CDR3: CASTGPGQGLQGGETQYF

J: TRBJ2-1
V: TRBV11-3
D: TRBD2
size: NA
DNA: TGTGCCAGCAGCAGAGCGGGAGCCTCCTACAATGAGCAGTTCTTC
CDR3: CASSRAGASYNEQFF

J: TRBJ1-3
V: TRBV7-8
D: NA
size: NA
DNA: TGTGCCAGCAGCTTAGGCGTCTCTGGAAACACCATATATTTT
CDR3: CASSLGVSGNTIYF

J: TRBJ1-1
V: TRBV12-1
D: NA
size: NA
DNA: TGTGCCAGCAGCGCCAAGTTGAACACTGAAGCTTTCTTT
CDR3: CASSAKLNTEAFF

J: TRBJ2-3
V: TRBV24-1
D: NA
size: once
DNA: TGTGCCACCAGTGGGGGTGGAGGTACGCAGTATTTT
CDR3: CATSGGGGTQYF

J: TRBJ2-5
V: TRBV10-3
D: NA
size: once
DNA: TGTGCCACAAGGGCAGGGTACCAAGAGACCCAGTACTTC
CDR3: CATRAGYQETQYF

J: TRBJ2-1
V: TRBV5-5
D: NA
size: NA
DNA: TGTGCCAGCAGCTTTATCTCCTACAATGAGCAGTTCTTC
CDR3: CASSFISYNEQFF

J: TRBJ1-1
V: TRBV29-1
D: NA
size: NA
DNA: TGCAGCGTTGGGTACACCTTGAACACTGAAGCTTTCTTT
CDR3: CSVGYTLNTEAFF

J: TRBJ2-5
V: TRBV27
D: NA
size: NA
DNA: TGTGCCAGCAGTTTACGGCGAGACCAAGAGACCCAGTACTTC
CDR3: CASSLRRDQETQYF

J: TRBJ1-1
V: TRBV24-1
D: TRBD1
size: NA
DNA: TGTGCCACCAGTGACCGTCCGGACAGGGGGGCGAGCACTGAAGCTTTCTTT
CDR3: CATSDRPDRGASTEAFF

J: TRBJ1-3
V: TRBV5-1
D: NA
size: NA
DNA: TGCGCCAGCAGCTTCGGCAAGGATTCTGGAAACACCATATATTTT
CDR3: CASSFGKDSGNTIYF

J: TRBJ2-3
V: TRBV29-1
D: NA
size: NA
DNA: TGCAGCGTCCCTAGCACAGATACGCAGTATTTT
CDR3: CSVPSTDTQYF

J: TRBJ2-1
V: TRBV6-2/TRBV6-3
D: NA
size: NA
DNA: TGTGCCAGCAGTTACAGCTCGGCCGAGGGGTTCTTC
CDR3: CASSYSSAEGFF

J: TRBJ2-1
V: TRBV5-1
D: NA
size: NA
DNA: TGCGCCAGCAGCTTGTCCAGGAACAATGAGCAGTTCTTC
CDR3: CASSLSRNNEQFF

J: TRBJ2-1
V: TRBV18
D: NA
size: once
DNA: TGTGCCAGCTCACCACCGGGCCCGGAAACCTACAATGAGCAGTTCTTC
CDR3: CASSPPGPETYNEQFF

J: TRBJ1-5
V: TRBV30
D: NA
size: NA
DNA: TGTGCCTGGAGTGTACGGGGAGACCAGCCCCAGCATTTT
CDR3: CAWSVRGDQPQHF

J: TRBJ1-6
V: TRBV7-2
D: TRBD1
size: NA
DNA: TGTGCCAGCAGCTGGAGGGGGGGGACAGGGGATAATTCACCCCTCCACTTT
CDR3: CASSWRGGTGDNSPLHF

J: TRBJ2-3
V: TRBV30
D: NA
size: NA
DNA: TGTGCCTGGGAGAGGACAGATACGCAGTATTTT
CDR3: CAWERTDTQYF

J: TRBJ2-2
V: TRBV9
D: NA
size: NA
DNA: TGTGCCAGCAGCGCGAGAACTAGCCCGAACACCGGGGAGCTGTTTTTT
CDR3: CASSARTSPNTGELFF

J: TRBJ2-7
V: TRBV19
D: NA
size: NA
DNA: TGTGCCAGTAGTACAAGGGACCTCACCTACGAGCAGTACTTC
CDR3: CASSTRDLTYEQYF

J: TRBJ2-2
V: TRBV19
D: TRBD2
size: NA
DNA: TGTGCCACCCGACTAGCGTCGGGGGAGCTGTTTTTT
CDR3: CATRLASGELFF

J: TRBJ1-5
V: TRBV7-2
D: NA
size: NA
DNA: TGTGCCAGCAGCTTATCGGCAGATAGCAATCAGCCCCAGCATTTT
CDR3: CASSLSADSNQPQHF

J: TRBJ1-6
V: TRBV5-1
D: TRBD1
size: NA
DNA: TGCGCCAGCAGCTTGGCAGGGACAGGGATAAACTCACCCCTCCACTTT
CDR3: CASSLAGTGINSPLHF

J: TRBJ2-1
V: TRBV15
D: TRBD2
size: NA
DNA: TGTGCCACCAGCCTAGGGACTAGCGGGGGGGTATACAATGAGCAGTTCTTC
CDR3: CATSLGTSGGVYNEQFF

J: TRBJ2-1
V: TRBV6-2/TRBV6-3
D: TRBD2
size: NA
DNA: TGTGCCAGCAGTTACATAGCGGGAGATGATGAGCAGTTCTTC
CDR3: CASSYIAGDDEQFF

J: TRBJ2-7
V: TRBV7-9
D: NA
size: NA
DNA: TGTGCCAGCAGCCCGTGGGGCCGGGAGTCCTACGAGCAGTACTTC
CDR3: CASSPWGRESYEQYF

J: TRBJ2-5
V: TRBV6-6
D: TRBD2
size: once
DNA: TGTGCCAGCAATCCTAGCGGGAGGCGGGAGACCCAGTACTTC
CDR3: CASNPSGRRETQYF

J: TRBJ1-2
V: TRBV28
D: NA
size: once
DNA: TGTGCCAGCAGTTTAGGACAGCACTATGGCTACACCTTC
CDR3: CASSLGQHYGYTF

J: TRBJ1-1
V: TRBV5-4
D: NA
size: NA
DNA: TGTGCCAGCGCCCCGGGCGGCAAAATGAACACTGAAGCTTTCTTT
CDR3: CASAPGGKMNTEAFF

J: TRBJ1-2
V: TRBV18
D: NA
size: NA
DNA: TGTGCCAGCTCACCTGAGGGATTAGGTGGCTACACCTTC
CDR3: CASSPEGLGGYTF

J: TRBJ2-2
V: TRBV3-1/TRBV3-2
D: NA
size: NA
DNA: TGTGCCAGCAGCCAAGGGATTCCCGGGGAGCTGTTTTTT
CDR3: CASSQGIPGELFF

J: TRBJ2-3
V: TRBV9
D: NA
size: NA
DNA: TGTGCCAGCAGCCTCCCACGGGGTTCGTTTGATACGCAGTATTTT
CDR3: CASSLPRGSFDTQYF

J: TRBJ2-3
V: TRBV27
D: TRBD2
size: NA
DNA: TGTGCCAGCAGTCAACGACTAGCGGGAGGCCTATACACAGATACGCAGTATTTT
CDR3: CASSQRLAGGLYTDTQYF

J: TRBJ2-7
V: TRBV18
D: TRBD2
size: NA
DNA: TGTGCCAGCTCCCCCGGGACTAGCGGGTACTACGAGCAGTACTTC
CDR3: CASSPGTSGYYEQYF

J: TRBJ2-7
V: TRBV9
D: NA
size: once
DNA: TGTGCCAGCAGCGTAGATGTGGGCGAGCAGTACTTC
CDR3: CASSVDVGEQYF

J: TRBJ1-1
V: TRBV5-1
D: NA
size: NA
DNA: TGCGCCAGCAGCACCGGCGGGAACACTGAAGCTTTCTTT
CDR3: CASSTGGNTEAFF

J: TRBJ2-2
V: TRBV5-1
D: NA
size: NA
DNA: TGCGCCAGCAGTCAAGAGTCGGGGATCACCGGGGAGCTGTTTTTT
CDR3: CASSQESGITGELFF

J: TRBJ2-7
V: TRBV4-3
D: NA
size: once
DNA: TGCGCCAGCAGCCAGGTCACAGGGCGCGAGCAGTACTTC
CDR3: CASSQVTGREQYF

J: TRBJ2-1
V: TRBV3-1/TRBV3-2
D: NA
size: NA
DNA: TGTGCCAGCAGCCAAGATCTCGAGGGCAATGAGCAGTTCTTC
CDR3: CASSQDLEGNEQFF

J: TRBJ2-3
V: TRBV5-1
D: TRBD2
size: NA
DNA: TGCGCCAGCAGCTTAAGCGGGAGGACGACAGATACGCAGTATTTT
CDR3: CASSLSGRTTDTQYF

J: TRBJ2-1
V: TRBV3-1/TRBV3-2
D: TRBD2
size: NA
DNA: TGTGCCAGCAGCCAAGTTCAAGGTGGCGGGAGGGCCACCAATGAGCAGTTCTTC
CDR3: CASSQVQGGGRATNEQFF